This T cell receptor beta chain was recovered during a study of T-cell memory formation after mild COVID-19. General study findings and limits: Proof of SARS-CoV-2 specificity was absent for the second-wave clones that crested on day 37.

Trimming cost V 11 bases and J 10 bases, with 18 bases left between them. The length of the CDR3 is 13 residues. Germline V gives CDR1 LGHDT, CDR2 YNNKEL (reference sequence). Sample barcodes and UMIs were carried by the TCR alpha and TCR beta cDNA libraries that 5'RACE generated with constant-segment primers. TCRdb re-derived calls from the 5' RACE reads in MiXCR, one entry per CDR3 protein. The sample lists 200,000 or so distinct CDR3 sequences; 15% to 20% were seen once. As for this clonotype: Its cognate antigen is unknown.

This rearrangement joins TRBV3-1 to TRBJ1-6; D remains ambiguous. The sequenced sample consisted of PBMCs or a T cell subset sorted from them (not recorded which). The clonotype originates from an adult woman who had mild COVID-19 (a few samples of this study predate the infection). Cell type and time point are not known. CDR3 protein: CAASASGRSPLHF. In nucleotides, the CDR3 is TGTGCCGCATCGGCGAGCGGGCGATCACCCCTCCACTTT.